This TCR beta chain came from a study of T cells in Graves' hyperthyroidism and ophthalmopathy. Hyperthyroidism was newly diagnosed in patients aged 18 to 65 (duration under 2 months). Isolation of PBMCs was performed on roughly 9 ml fresh peripheral blood. This clonotype was recorded at least ten times. The CDR3 totals 17 residues. J was trimmed by 7 bases and V by 5 bases; bases with no gene match: 14. Germline CDR1 SGHDT, CDR2 YYEEEE. TCR beta CDR3 regions were amplified from RNA. RT-PCR in the first round (using the HTBI primer set) targeted the TCR CDR3. TCRdb fed the multiplex PCR reads into MiXCR, producing one record per CDR3 protein. The table has around 520,000 distinct CDR3 sequences, around an eighth seen once.

V usage is TRBV5-6 and J usage is TRBJ2-1; TRBD2 aligns across 11 bases. The sample comprised blood. The clonotype comes from a woman between 18 and 30 years old with Graves' hyperthyroidism. Here the CDR3 DNA reads TGTGCCAGCAGGTGGAACCGCGGACTAGCGGGTTGGAATGAGCAGTTCTTC. Translating it yields CASRWNRGLAGWNEQFF.